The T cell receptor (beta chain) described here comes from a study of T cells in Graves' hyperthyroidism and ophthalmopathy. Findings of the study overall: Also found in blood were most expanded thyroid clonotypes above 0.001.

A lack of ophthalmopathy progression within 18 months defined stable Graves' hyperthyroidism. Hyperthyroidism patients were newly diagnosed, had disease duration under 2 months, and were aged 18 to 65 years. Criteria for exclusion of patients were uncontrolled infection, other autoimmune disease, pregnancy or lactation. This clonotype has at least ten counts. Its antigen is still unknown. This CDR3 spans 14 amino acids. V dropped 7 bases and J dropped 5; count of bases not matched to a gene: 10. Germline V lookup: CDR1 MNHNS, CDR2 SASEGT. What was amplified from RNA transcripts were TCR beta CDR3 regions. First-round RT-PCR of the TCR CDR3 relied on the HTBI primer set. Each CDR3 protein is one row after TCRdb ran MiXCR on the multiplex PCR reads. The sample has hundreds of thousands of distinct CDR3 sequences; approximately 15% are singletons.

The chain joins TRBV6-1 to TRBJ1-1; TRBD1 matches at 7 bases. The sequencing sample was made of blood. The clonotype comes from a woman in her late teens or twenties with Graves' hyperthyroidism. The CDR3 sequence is CASTDRATGTEAFF. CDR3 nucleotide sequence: TGTGCCAGCACCGACAGGGCCACGGGGACTGAAGCTTTCTTT.